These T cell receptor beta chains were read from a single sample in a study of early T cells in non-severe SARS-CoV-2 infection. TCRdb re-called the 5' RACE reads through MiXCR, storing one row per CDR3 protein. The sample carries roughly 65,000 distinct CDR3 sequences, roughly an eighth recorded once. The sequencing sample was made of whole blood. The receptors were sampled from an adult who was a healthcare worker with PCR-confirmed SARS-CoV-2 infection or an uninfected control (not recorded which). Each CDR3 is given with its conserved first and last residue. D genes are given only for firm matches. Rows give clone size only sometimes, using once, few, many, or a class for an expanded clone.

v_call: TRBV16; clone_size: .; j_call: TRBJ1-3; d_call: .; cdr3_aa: CASSQGTGNTIYF; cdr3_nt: TGTGCCAGCAGCCAGGGAACGGGAAACACCATATATTTT
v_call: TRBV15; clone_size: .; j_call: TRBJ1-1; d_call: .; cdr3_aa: CATSRAGVNTVFF; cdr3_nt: TGTGCCACCAGCAGAGCCGGGGTTAACACGGTTTTCTTT
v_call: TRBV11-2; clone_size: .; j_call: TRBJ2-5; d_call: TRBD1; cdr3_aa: CASSYPGQRETQYF; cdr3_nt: TGTGCCAGCAGCTACCCGGGACAGAGAGAGACCCAGTACTTC
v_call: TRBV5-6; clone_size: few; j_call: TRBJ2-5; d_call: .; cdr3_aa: CASSSLQGTKETQYF; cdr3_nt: TGTGCCAGCAGCTCCCTACAGGGTACCAAAGAGACCCAGTACTTC
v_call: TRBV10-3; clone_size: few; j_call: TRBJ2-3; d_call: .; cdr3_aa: CAISEWVIKADTQYF; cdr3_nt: TGTGCCATCAGTGAGTGGGTGATTAAGGCAGATACGCAGTATTTT
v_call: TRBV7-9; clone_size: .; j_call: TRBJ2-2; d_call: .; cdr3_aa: CASKTDPNTGELFF; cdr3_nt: TGTGCCAGCAAAACGGATCCGAACACCGGGGAGCTGTTTTTT
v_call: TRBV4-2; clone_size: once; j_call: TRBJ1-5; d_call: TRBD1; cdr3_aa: CASSHPTGVQPQHF; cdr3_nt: TGTGCCAGCAGCCATCCTACAGGGGTTCAGCCCCAGCATTTT
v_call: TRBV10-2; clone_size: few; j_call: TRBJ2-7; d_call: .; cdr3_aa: CASEEGFEGEQYF; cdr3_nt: TGCGCCAGTGAGGAGGGATTTGAGGGCGAGCAGTACTTC
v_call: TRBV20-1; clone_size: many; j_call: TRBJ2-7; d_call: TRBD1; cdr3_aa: CSAARQGAGESEQYF; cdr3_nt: TGCAGTGCTGCTCGACAGGGGGCCGGCGAGTCCGAGCAGTACTTC
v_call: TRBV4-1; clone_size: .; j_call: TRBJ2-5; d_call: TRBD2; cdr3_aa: CASSQGTSGQETQYF; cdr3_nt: TGCGCCAGCAGCCAAGGGACTAGCGGGCAAGAGACCCAGTACTTC
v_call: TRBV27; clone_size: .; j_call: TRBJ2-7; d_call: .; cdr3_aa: CASSRAGQGTYEQYF; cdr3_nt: TGTGCCAGCTCCCGGGCGGGTCAGGGAACCTACGAGCAGTACTTC
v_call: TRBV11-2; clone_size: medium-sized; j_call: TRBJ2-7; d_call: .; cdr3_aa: CASSSTYEQYF; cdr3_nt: TGTGCCAGCAGCTCTACCTACGAGCAGTACTTC
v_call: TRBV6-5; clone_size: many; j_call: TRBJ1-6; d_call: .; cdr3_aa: CASTGEYNSPLHF; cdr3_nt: TGTGCCAGCACAGGGGAATATAATTCACCCCTCCACTTT
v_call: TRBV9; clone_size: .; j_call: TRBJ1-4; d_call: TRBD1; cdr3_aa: CASSAPEQGQGEKLFF; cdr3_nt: TGTGCCAGCAGCGCACCGGAACAGGGGCAAGGTGAAAAACTGTTTTTT
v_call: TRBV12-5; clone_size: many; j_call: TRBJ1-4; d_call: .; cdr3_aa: CASGPEKGEKLFF; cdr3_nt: TGTGCTAGTGGTCCCGAAAAAGGGGAAAAACTGTTTTTT
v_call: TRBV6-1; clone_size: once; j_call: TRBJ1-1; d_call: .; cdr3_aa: CASRGGERGTEAFF; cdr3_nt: TGTGCCAGCAGGGGGGGGGAACGTGGCACTGAAGCTTTCTTT
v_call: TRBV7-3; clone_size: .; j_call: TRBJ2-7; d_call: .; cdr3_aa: CASSLMVGATYEQYF; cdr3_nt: TGTGCCAGCAGCTTAATGGTCGGAGCTACCTACGAGCAGTACTTC
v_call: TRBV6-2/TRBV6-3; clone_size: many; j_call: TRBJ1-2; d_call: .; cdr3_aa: CASHAGVGYGYTF; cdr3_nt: TGTGCCAGCCACGCCGGCGTAGGCTATGGCTACACCTTC
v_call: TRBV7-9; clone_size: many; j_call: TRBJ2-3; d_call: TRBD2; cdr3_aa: CASSLEPGLASDTQYF; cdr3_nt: TGTGCCAGCAGCTTAGAGCCGGGACTAGCGTCAGATACGCAGTATTTT
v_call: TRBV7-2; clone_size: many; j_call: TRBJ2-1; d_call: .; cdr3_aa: CASRWGVGGDEQFF; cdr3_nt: TGTGCCAGCAGGTGGGGAGTCGGTGGGGATGAGCAGTTCTTC
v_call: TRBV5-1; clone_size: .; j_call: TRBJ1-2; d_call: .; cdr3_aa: CASRTDNYGYTF; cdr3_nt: TGCGCCAGCAGGACGGATAACTATGGCTACACCTTC
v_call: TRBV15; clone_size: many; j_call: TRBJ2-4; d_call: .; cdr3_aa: CATSRGQGGLDIQYF; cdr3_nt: TGTGCCACCAGCAGAGGACAGGGAGGGTTAGACATTCAGTACTTC
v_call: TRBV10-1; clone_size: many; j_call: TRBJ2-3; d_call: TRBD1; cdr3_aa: CASSGSTGVGSDTQYF; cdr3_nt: TGCGCCAGCAGTGGATCAACAGGGGTTGGGTCGGATACGCAGTATTTT
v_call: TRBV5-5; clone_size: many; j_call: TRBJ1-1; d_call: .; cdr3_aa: CASRHGQKLVKTEAFF; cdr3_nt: TGTGCCAGCAGACATGGGCAGAAGTTAGTGAAGACTGAAGCTTTCTTT
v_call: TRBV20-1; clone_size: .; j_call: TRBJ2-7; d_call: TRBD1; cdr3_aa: CSAERQGRYEQYF; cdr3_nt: TGCAGTGCTGAACGACAGGGGCGCTACGAGCAGTACTTC
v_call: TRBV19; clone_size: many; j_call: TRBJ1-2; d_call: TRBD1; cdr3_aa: CASSVPGQFPYYGYTF; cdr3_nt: TGTGCCAGTAGCGTACCGGGACAGTTTCCGTACTATGGCTACACCTTC
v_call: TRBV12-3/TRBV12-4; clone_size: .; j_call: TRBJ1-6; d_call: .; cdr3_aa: CASSLNVPPLHF; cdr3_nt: TGTGCCAGCAGTTTGAACGTTCCACCCCTCCACTTT
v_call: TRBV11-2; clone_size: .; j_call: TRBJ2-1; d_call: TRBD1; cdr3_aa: CASSFTRGPSYNEQFF; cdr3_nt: TGTGCCAGCAGCTTTACGAGGGGGCCCTCCTACAATGAGCAGTTCTTC
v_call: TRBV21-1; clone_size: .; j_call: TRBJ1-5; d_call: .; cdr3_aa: CALRGPPQPQHF; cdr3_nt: TGTGCCCTCCGGGGCCCTCCCCAGCCCCAGCATTTT
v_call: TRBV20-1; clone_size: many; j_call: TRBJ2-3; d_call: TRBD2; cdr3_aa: CSARDLERGSTDTQYF; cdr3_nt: TGCAGTGCTAGAGATTTGGAGCGGGGGAGCACAGATACGCAGTATTTT
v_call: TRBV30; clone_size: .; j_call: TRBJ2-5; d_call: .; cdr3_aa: CAWSQGGLFGTQYF; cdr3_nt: TGTGCCTGGAGTCAAGGTGGTCTCTTTGGGACCCAGTACTTC
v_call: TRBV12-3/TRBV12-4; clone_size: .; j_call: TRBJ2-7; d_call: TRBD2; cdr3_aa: CASSMTSGGAYEQYF; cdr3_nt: TGTGCCAGCAGCATGACTAGCGGGGGGGCCTACGAGCAGTACTTC